One and the same sample provided the 2 T cell receptor beta chains below, sequenced in a study of type 1 and type 2 diabetes patients. Genomic DNA was the PCR template. Multiplex PCR with 30 forward and 13 reverse primers amplified the TCR beta CDR3. TCRdb processed the multiplex PCR reads anew with MiXCR; each CDR3 protein has one entry. This table holds fewer than 350,000 distinct CDR3 sequences, more than 45% found once. The sample comprised peripheral blood mononuclear cells (PBMCs). Receptor source: a man aged 18 to 29 with type 2 diabetes.

This clonotype has only a few counts. This chain connects TRBV20-1 to TRBJ2-7; no definite D call. Trimming cost V 3 bases and J 0 bases, with 6 bases left between them. Per the germline V gene, CDR1 is DFQATT and CDR2 is SNEGSKA (reference sequence). The CDR3 is made up of 12 amino acids. CDR3 bases: TGCAGTGCTAGCCCGGCCTCCTACGAGCAGTACTTC. Translated: CSASPASYEQYF.

The chain employs TRBV27 and TRBJ1-2; TRBD1 might be the D (5 bases). The CDR3 runs to 14 residues. The V end was cut by 5 bases, the J end by 4 bases, with 14 bases between. The germline V gene encodes CDR1 MNHEY and CDR2 SMNVEV (reference sequence). The CDR3 sequence is CASSTTGFFYGYTF. The CDR3, as DNA: TGTGCCAGCAGTACCACAGGTTTCTTCTATGGCTACACCTTC.